The TCR beta chain described here comes from a study of cytomegalovirus exposure and HLA in healthy donors. In the PCR, 60 Vbeta and 13 Jbeta primers were used. Produced via immunoSEQ multiplex PCR; TCRdb's table is partial and in-frame only. This sample has some 150,000 clones, with around 74% found just once. Regarding the study as a whole: In all likelihood, a cluster of highly shared sequence variants was a sequencing artifact.

Turning to this clone: The antigen is not known.

The CDR3 loop spans 15 amino acids. Germline values: CDR1 SGHRS, CDR2 YFSETQ. Trimming at V came to 4 bases and at J to 0 bases, leaving 7 bases not matched to a gene. The sequenced material came from PBMCs. The V gene is TRBV5-1, the J gene TRBJ2-7; 7 bases fit TRBD1. The clonotype comes from a man aged 45-65 years in good health and CMV-seropositive. The CDR3 reads CASSRRQGYSYEQYF. The CDR3 DNA is TGCGCCAGCAGCCGTCGACAGGGCTACTCCTACGAGCAGTACTTC.